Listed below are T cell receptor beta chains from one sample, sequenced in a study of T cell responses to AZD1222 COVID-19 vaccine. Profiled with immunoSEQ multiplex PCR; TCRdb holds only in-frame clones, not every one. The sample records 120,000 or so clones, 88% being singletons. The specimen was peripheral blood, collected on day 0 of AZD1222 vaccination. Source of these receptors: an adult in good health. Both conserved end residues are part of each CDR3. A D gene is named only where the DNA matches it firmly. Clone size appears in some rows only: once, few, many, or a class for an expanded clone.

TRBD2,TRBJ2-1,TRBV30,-,TGTGCCTGGAGTGACACTAGCGGAAATTACAATGAGCAGTTCTTC,CAWSDTSGNYNEQFF
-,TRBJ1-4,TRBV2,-,TGTGCCAGCAATATAGAGGGGGAAGAAAAACTGTTTTTT,CASNIEGEEKLFF
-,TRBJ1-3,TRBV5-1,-,TGCGCCAGCAGCTTGGCCGGGACCCATACAAACACCATATATTTT,CASSLAGTHTNTIYF
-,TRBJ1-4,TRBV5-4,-,TGTGCCAGCAGCATCCAGGGTGGAGCTAATGAAAAACTGTTTTTT,CASSIQGGANEKLFF
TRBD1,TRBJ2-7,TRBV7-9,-,TGTGCCAGCAGCTTAACCGACAGGGGGGACGAGCAGTACTTC,CASSLTDRGDEQYF
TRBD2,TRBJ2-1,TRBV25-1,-,TGTGCCAGCAGTGGTACTAGCGGGGATGCCTACAATGAGCAGTTCTTC,CASSGTSGDAYNEQFF
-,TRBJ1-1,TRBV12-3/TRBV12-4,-,TGTGCCAGCAGTCCGTACACTGAAGCTTTCTTT,CASSPYTEAFF
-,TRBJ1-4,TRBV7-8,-,TGTGCCAGCAGCTTAGGGGGCCCTAATGAAAAACTGTTTTTT,CASSLGGPNEKLFF
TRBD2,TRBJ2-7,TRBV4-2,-,TGTGCCAGCAGCCCCACGGCCCCAGCGGGGGATACCTACGAGCAGTACTTC,CASSPTAPAGDTYEQYF
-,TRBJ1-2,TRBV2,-,TGTGCCAGCAGCGCCACGAGGGATTTCTATGGCTACACCTTC,CASSATRDFYGYTF
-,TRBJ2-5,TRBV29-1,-,TGCAGCGTTGAGGTGGGGGAGACCCAGTACTTC,CSVEVGETQYF
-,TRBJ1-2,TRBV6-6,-,TGTGCCAGCAGCCCCGGGACCGACGTTTATGGCTACACCTTC,CASSPGTDVYGYTF
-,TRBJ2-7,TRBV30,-,TGTGCCTCGTTGGCAGGGGCCTACGAGCAGTACTTC,CASLAGAYEQYF
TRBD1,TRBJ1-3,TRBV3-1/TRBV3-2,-,TGTGCCAGCAGCCAAGGATTACAGGGGGCCAGCATATATTTT,CASSQGLQGASIYF
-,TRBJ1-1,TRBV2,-,TGTGCCAGCAGTGTCGACAGAATGAACACTGAAGCTTTCTTT,CASSVDRMNTEAFF
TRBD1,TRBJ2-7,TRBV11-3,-,TGTGCCAGCAGCTCCCGGGACAGGACCTACGAGCAGTACTTC,CASSSRDRTYEQYF
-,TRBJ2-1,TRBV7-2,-,TGTGCCAGCAGCTTATCCTACAATGAGCAGTTCTTC,CASSLSYNEQFF
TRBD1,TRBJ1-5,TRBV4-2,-,TGTGCCAGCAGCCAGGACAGGGGGGTGGGCAATCAGCCCCAGCATTTT,CASSQDRGVGNQPQHF
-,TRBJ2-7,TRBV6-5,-,TGTGCCAGCAGTTACACAGGAGACATCCGCGAGCAGTACTTC,CASSYTGDIREQYF
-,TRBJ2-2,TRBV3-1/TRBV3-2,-,TGTGCCAGCAGCCAAGAAGACAGAGCTACCGCGAACACCGGGGAGCTGTTTTTT,CASSQEDRATANTGELFF
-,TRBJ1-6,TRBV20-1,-,TGCAGTGCCCCGACTGCCTTCACCCTCCACTTT,CSAPTAFTLHF
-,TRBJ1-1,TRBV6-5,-,TGTGCCAGCAGCACCGGGACATCATTGACCATAGCTTTCTTT,CASSTGTSLTIAFF
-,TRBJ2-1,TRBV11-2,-,TGTGCCAGCAGCTTACAGGGTTATGAGCAGTTCTTC,CASSLQGYEQFF
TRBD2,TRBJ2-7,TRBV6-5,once,TGTGCCAGCAGTTCGACTAGCGCTACCTACGAGCAGTACTTC,CASSSTSATYEQYF
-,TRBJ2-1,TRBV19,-,TGTGCCAGTACCCGCCTGGGGGAAGACAATGAGCAGTTCTTC,CASTRLGEDNEQFF
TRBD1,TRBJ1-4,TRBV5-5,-,TGTGCCAGCAGCGACGCCAGACAGGGCGGTGAAAAACTGTTTTTT,CASSDARQGGEKLFF
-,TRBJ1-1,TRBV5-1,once,TGCGCCAGCAGCTTTGGGCACAACACTGAAGCTTTCTTT,CASSFGHNTEAFF
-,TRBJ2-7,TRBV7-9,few,TGTGCCAGCAGCTTAGCGATTAGCGGAGACCTGAGTGAGCAGTACTTC,CASSLAISGDLSEQYF
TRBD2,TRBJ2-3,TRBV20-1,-,TGCAGTGCAAGTCCTCTAGCGGGAAGCACAGATACGCAGTATTTT,CSASPLAGSTDTQYF
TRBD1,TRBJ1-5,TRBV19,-,TGTGCCAGTAGTATAGATGGGGGACAGATTAGCAATCAGCCCCAGCATTTT,CASSIDGGQISNQPQHF
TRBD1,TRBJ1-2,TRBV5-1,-,TGCGCCAGCAGGACCGGGACAGAGTTCGACTATGGCTACACCTTC,CASRTGTEFDYGYTF
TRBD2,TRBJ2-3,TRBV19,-,TGTGCCAGTAGTCTTGACGGGAGGGGATCAGATACGCAGTATTTT,CASSLDGRGSDTQYF
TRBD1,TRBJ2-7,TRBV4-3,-,TGCGCCAGCAGCCAAGATCGGACAGGGGGTTTTGTCGAGCAGTACTTC,CASSQDRTGGFVEQYF
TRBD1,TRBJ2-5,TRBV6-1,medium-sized,TGTGCCAGCAGTGAAGGTGGGACAGGGTCCGAGGCCCAGTACTTC,CASSEGGTGSEAQYF
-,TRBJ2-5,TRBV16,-,TGTGCCAGCAGCCAACTACAGGGTACAGAGACCCAGTACTTC,CASSQLQGTETQYF
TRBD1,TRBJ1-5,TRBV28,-,TGTGCCAGCAGTTCAGGGGGCGGTAATCAGCCCCAGCATTTT,CASSSGGGNQPQHF
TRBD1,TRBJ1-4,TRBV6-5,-,TGTGCCAGCAGTTATTTCCAGGGGGAGAAACTGTTTTTT,CASSYFQGEKLFF
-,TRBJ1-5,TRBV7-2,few,TGTGCCAGCAGCTCTAAGGTTGGTCAGCCCCAGCATTTT,CASSSKVGQPQHF
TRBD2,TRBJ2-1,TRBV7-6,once,TGTGCCAGCAGCCCACTAGCGGGAGTCTACAATGAGCAGTTCTTC,CASSPLAGVYNEQFF